These 30 T cell receptor beta chains share one sample of origin, sequenced in a study of long-term antiretroviral therapy in people with HIV. Run at survey level, the immunoSEQ assay was version v3.0. Clones were read by immunoSEQ multiplex PCR, and TCRdb kept only the in-frame ones, dropping some. In the table there are about 24,000 clones, 81% of which are singletons. This specimen consisted of unsorted PBMCs, obtained at the start of antiretroviral therapy, before treatment. The source of these receptors is a woman between 18 and 30 years old with HIV.

The chain recombines TRBV28 with TRBJ1-2; D unresolved. The CDR3 contains 12 residues. With 2 bases removed from V and 3 bases from J, the gap between germline ends came to 4 bases. CDR1 is MDHEN, CDR2 SYDVKM, per germline. DNA for the CDR3: TGTGCCAGCAGTTTAGGCGACTATGGCTACACCTTC. Protein sequence: CASSLGDYGYTF.

This chain uses TRBV28 with TRBJ2-2; 9 bases map to TRBD1. The CDR3 runs 14 residues. Germline V gene sequence: CDR1 MDHEN, CDR2 SYDVKM. The V and J ends lost 8 bases and 6 bases, in that order; junction bases with no gene match: 7. The CDR3 protein is CASVTGTGSGELFF. The DNA for the CDR3 is TGTGCCAGCGTTACCGGGACAGGGTCCGGGGAGCTGTTTTTT.

This rearrangement joins TRBV7-9 to TRBJ2-1, with 9 bases identical to TRBD2. This CDR3 spans 12 amino acids. In germline, CDR1 is SEHNR, CDR2 FQNEAQ (reference sequence). V was clipped by 6 bases and J by 8 bases; unmatched bases: 2. CDR3 protein: CASRLAGHEQFF. The CDR3, as DNA: TGTGCCAGCAGGCTAGCGGGACATGAGCAGTTCTTC. Based on the CDR3 plus reference TRBV7-9 and TRBJ2-1, the full variable domain is DTGVSQNPRHKITKRGQNVTFRCDPISEHNRLYWYRQTLGQGPEFLTYFQNEAQLEKSRLLSDRFSAERPKGSFSTLEIQRTEQGDSAMYLCASRLAGHEQFFGPGTRLTVL.

The V call is TRBV5-6, the J call TRBJ2-7; TRBD1 matches 10 bases. V dropped 4 bases and J dropped 7; count of bases not matched to a gene: 8. Germline CDR1 reads SGHDT; CDR2 reads YYEEEE. The CDR3 length is 14 residues. CDR3 bases: TGTGCCAGCAGCGTCGGGACAGGGGTACAGGAGCAGTACTTC. It codes for CASSVGTGVQEQYF.

The CDR3 protein is CASSQDMGTEAFF. CDR3 coding DNA: TGTGCCAGCAGCCAAGATATGGGGACTGAAGCTTTCTTT. The chain is built from TRBV4-2 and TRBJ1-1; no clear D. This CDR3 contains 13 residues. With 0 bases removed from V and 5 bases from J, the gap between germline ends came to 7 bases. Germline CDR1 reads LGHNA; CDR2 reads YNFKEQ.

The CDR3 sequence is CASSQELGRNYGYTF. Written as DNA, the CDR3 is TGTGCCAGCAGCCAAGAATTGGGCAGAAACTATGGCTACACCTTC. The rearrangement uses TRBV4-2 and TRBJ1-2, with D uncertain. The CDR3 runs to 15 residues. V lost 0 bases to trimming and J lost 2 bases, with 10 bases between them. Looked up from germline, CDR1 is LGHNA and CDR2 is YNFKEQ.

The chain has TRBV6-5 and TRBJ1-2; no firm D call. The CDR3 contains 13 residues. Trimming took off 4 bases at V and 2 bases at J, with 8 bases between the two ends. Germline V gene data show CDR1 as MNHEY and CDR2 as SVGAGI. CDR3 region: CASSLGPNYGYTF. CDR3 coding DNA: TGTGCCAGCAGTTTAGGACCAAACTATGGCTACACCTTC.

This chain links TRBV19 with TRBJ1-2; the D is unclear. The V end lost 6 bases, the J end lost 2 bases, and 13 bases lay between the germline ends. From germline, CDR1 is LNHDA and CDR2 SQIVND (reference sequence). This CDR3 is built from 14 residues. The chain's CDR3 is CASSTAPENYGYTF. The DNA of the CDR3 is TGTGCCAGTAGCACGGCCCCAGAGAACTATGGCTACACCTTC.

The rearrangement uses TRBV10-2 and TRBJ2-1; 8 bases fit TRBD2. This CDR3 is built from 16 residues. The junction had 10 bases not matched to a gene; V was cut back by 2 bases and J by 7 bases. Germline assignment: CDR1 WSHSY and CDR2 SAAADI. This CDR3 reads CASSETYRGTRNEQFF. In nucleotides, the CDR3 is TGCGCCAGCAGTGAGACATACCGGGGGACTAGGAATGAGCAGTTCTTC.

The chain's CDR3 is CASSSDRENQPQHF. The CDR3 nucleotides are TGTGCCAGCAGCTCGGACAGGGAAAATCAGCCCCAGCATTTT. This chain links TRBV7-9 with TRBJ1-5; 8 bases are shared with TRBD1. V shed 4 bases and J 4 bases; nucleotides not matched to a gene: 3. Germline V CDR1 and CDR2: SEHNR, FQNEAQ (reference sequence). This CDR3 contains 14 residues.

This chain uses TRBV10-3 with TRBJ2-7; D unresolved. The length of the CDR3 is 14 residues. V dropped 6 bases and J dropped 0 bases, with 12 bases sitting between them. Per the germline V gene, CDR1 is ENHRY and CDR2 is SYGVKD. The CDR3 sequence: CAIRCEARSYEQYF. The CDR3 DNA follows: TGTGCCATCAGGTGCGAAGCACGCTCCTACGAGCAGTACTTC.

The chain has TRBV7-4 and TRBJ1-5, with D unresolved. V lost 5 bases, J lost 2 bases, and 7 bases lay in between. CDR3 length equals 13 residues. Germline V gives CDR1 SGHVT, CDR2 SQSDAQ. This CDR3 reads CASSPSRNQPQHF. The CDR3 nucleotides are TGTGCCAGCAGCCCCTCCCGCAATCAGCCCCAGCATTTT. Filled out from reference TRBV7-4 and TRBJ1-5, the complete variable domain reads GAGVSQSPRYKVAKRGRDVALRCDSISGHVTLYWYRQTLGQGSEVLTYSQSDAQRDKSGRPSGRFSAERPERSVSTLKIQRTEQGDSAVYLCASSPSRNQPQHFGDGTRLSIL.

V gene TRBV7-8 combines with J gene TRBJ1-1; D is ambiguous. Germline V gives CDR1 SGHVS, CDR2 FQNEAQ. The CDR3 runs 14 residues. V was clipped by 5 bases and J by 4 bases, with 14 bases between them. The CDR3 reads CASSGRVESTEAFF. DNA for the CDR3: TGTGCCAGCAGCGGGAGGGTTGAGAGCACTGAAGCTTTCTTT.

The chain has TRBV28 and TRBJ1-2; tentative D call: TRBD1 (6 bases). Germline V gene lookup returns CDR1 MDHEN and CDR2 SYDVKM. Trimming shortened V by 2 bases and J by 1 base, and 14 bases separated the two germline ends. The CDR3 sequence is 16 residues long. The CDR3 spells CASSLNPGQNNYGYTF. In nucleotides, the CDR3 is TGTGCCAGCAGTTTAAACCCCGGACAGAATAACTATGGCTACACCTTC.

This clone showed up just once. V and J are TRBV6-1 and TRBJ1-2; 7 bases are a match to TRBD1. With V trimmed by 3 bases and J by 4 bases, 5 bases remained unmatched. Germline V gives CDR1 MNHNS, CDR2 SASEGT. The CDR3 covers 14 residues. The DNA for the CDR3 is TGTGCCAGCAGTGACACAGGGGAGTCCTATGGCTACACCTTC. This codes for CASSDTGESYGYTF.

Of note for this clone: At one boundary the junction diverges from the germline segment, which might be a read error. The rearrangement uses TRBV11-1 and TRBJ2-7; D is possibly TRBD2 (5 bases). The CDR3 contains 13 residues. Germline-derived CDR1 and CDR2 are SGHAT and FQDESV (reference sequence). For the CDR3, the DNA is TGTGCCAGCAGTTTAGGGAGCTCCTACGAGCAGTACTTC. Translation gives CASSLGSSYEQYF.

The V call is TRBV27, the J call TRBJ2-1, with TRBD2 matching 11 bases. The CDR3 sequence is 16 residues long. CDR1 is MNHEY, CDR2 SMNVEV, per germline (reference sequence). V was clipped by 4 bases and J by 6 bases; unmatched bases: 8. CDR3 region: CASSSLLAGVSNEQFF. For the CDR3, the DNA is TGTGCCAGCAGTTCCCTACTAGCGGGGGTCAGCAATGAGCAGTTCTTC.

CDR3 bases: TGTGCCAGCAGACCGACTAGCGGAGCGGACAATGAGCAGTTCTTC. This translates into CASRPTSGADNEQFF. This chain uses TRBV6-5 with TRBJ2-1; 9 bases match TRBD2. Germline values: CDR1 MNHEY, CDR2 SVGAGI. The CDR3 consists of 15 residues. Trimming cost V 6 bases and J 5 bases; bases outside gene matches: 8.

The rearrangement uses TRBV28 and TRBJ2-7, with D tentatively TRBD2 (6 bases). The germline V and J ends were trimmed by 3 bases and 6 bases, with 15 bases remaining between them. The CDR3 is made up of 14 amino acids. Germline V gene lookup returns CDR1 MDHEN and CDR2 SYDVKM. CDR3 in DNA: TGTGCCAGCAGTTTGTCGGGGGTATTTGGCGAGCAGTACTTC. Translation: CASSLSGVFGEQYF.

The J gene is TRBJ2-7, the V gene TRBV6-6; TRBD2 might be the D (6 bases). Between the trimmed V and J ends, which lost 4 bases and 0 bases, there was a span of 13 bases. Germline CDR1 is MNHNY and CDR2 is SVGAGI (reference sequence). CDR3 length: 15 amino acids. CDR3 nucleotides: TGTGCCAGCAGTTCCTTCGACGGGAGCTCCTACGAGCAGTACTTC. Protein product: CASSSFDGSSYEQYF.

The chain uses TRBV27 and TRBJ2-7, with D possibly being TRBD1 or TRBD2 (5 bases each). Between the trimmed V and J ends, which lost 5 bases and 0 bases, there was a span of 14 bases. The CDR3 length is 15 residues. Per the germline V gene, CDR1 is MNHEY and CDR2 is SMNVEV (reference sequence). The CDR3 spells CASSPFGAGSYEQYF. As DNA, the CDR3 is TGTGCCAGCAGTCCCTTCGGGGCAGGCTCCTACGAGCAGTACTTC.

The gene calls are TRBV9 and TRBJ2-3, with D possibly TRBD2 on 7 matching bases. Germline CDR1 SGDLS, CDR2 YYNGEE. The V gene lost 0 bases and the J gene lost 7 bases, with 15 bases spanning the gap. The CDR3 is 15 amino acids. The CDR3 DNA reads as TGTGCCAGCAGCGTAGGAGGGGGGAGCGGGAATACGCAGTATTTT. It translates to CASSVGGGSGNTQYF.

This rearrangement joins TRBV28 to TRBJ2-1, with D possibly called TRBD1 or TRBD2 (6 bases each). Germline CDR1 reads MDHEN; CDR2 reads SYDVKM. CDR3 length: 15 residues. V was clipped by 7 bases and J by 6 bases, with 19 bases between them. CDR3 sequence (DNA): TGTGCCAGCACCCACCAGGGGACTCCACGCAATGAGCAGTTCTTC. Translated, it gives CASTHQGTPRNEQFF.

The table lists this clone with a count of one. The rearrangement uses TRBV4-1 and TRBJ1-1; D is unclear. Germline CDR1 and CDR2: MGHRA and YSYEKL. This CDR3 has 14 residues. Trimming removed 6 bases from V and 1 base from J, with 12 bases in between. CDR3 sequence (DNA): TGCGCCAGCAGTCGAGCCCCGGGGAACACTGAAGCTTTCTTT. It yields the protein CASSRAPGNTEAFF.

The rearrangement links TRBV27 to TRBJ2-4; 9 bases agree with TRBD1. The V gene's germline CDR1 is MNHEY and CDR2 SMNVEV (reference sequence). The length of the CDR3 is 12 residues. Unmatched junction bases numbered 7, after V lost 8 bases and J lost 11 bases. CDR3 DNA: TGTGCCAGCTGGGACAGGGAGGGGGTTCAGTACTTC. Translation gives CASWDREGVQYF.

The chain uses TRBV27 and TRBJ2-3; 15 positions match TRBD2. The CDR3 has 18 residues. V shed 5 bases and J 2 bases; nucleotides not matched to a gene: 8. Germline-derived CDR1 and CDR2 are MNHEY and SMNVEV (reference sequence). The CDR3 DNA follows: TGTGCCAGCAGTCGAAAGGGGACTAGCGGGGGGCACACAGATACGCAGTATTTT. Translating it yields CASSRKGTSGGHTDTQYF.

V is TRBV9 and J is TRBJ2-7; D might be TRBD2 (5 bases). Germline V gene lookup returns CDR1 SGDLS and CDR2 YYNGEE. The CDR3 is 14 residues long. Trimming left V 4 bases short and J 4 bases short, with 15 bases between. The CDR3 here is CASSSGLVGYEQYF. CDR3 bases: TGTGCCAGCAGCAGCGGCCTGGTCGGGTACGAGCAGTACTTC.

V is TRBV6-6 and J is TRBJ2-1; 11 bases fit TRBD2. Germline V gene data show CDR1 as MNHNY and CDR2 as SVGAGI (reference sequence). The J segment lost 7 bases and the V segment lost 7 bases, leaving 3 bases of the junction unmatched. CDR3 size: 13 residues. The DNA of the CDR3 is TGTGCCAGCAAACTAGCGGGAGTAAATGAGCAGTTCTTC. Its protein is CASKLAGVNEQFF.

The chain links TRBV2 to TRBJ1-3; TRBD1 is a possible D gene (6 bases). Deletions cut 6 bases from V and 1 base from J, with 13 bases between. The V gene's germline CDR1 is SNHLY and CDR2 FYNNEI. The CDR3 length is 15 residues. DNA for the CDR3: TGTGCCAGCAGCGGTACAGGGTCTTCTGGAAACACCATATATTTT. Residues: CASSGTGSSGNTIYF.

The genes are TRBV5-1 and TRBJ1-4, with 7 positions matching TRBD1. Trimming cost V 0 bases and J 5 bases; bases outside gene matches: 1. There are 14 residues in the CDR3. Germline CDR1 is SGHRS and CDR2 is YFSETQ. The CDR3 region is CASSLDRGNEKLFF. In DNA form, the CDR3 reads TGCGCCAGCAGCTTGGACAGGGGAAATGAAAAACTGTTTTTT.